This T cell receptor (beta chain) was sequenced for a study of liver allograft versus peripheral blood T cells. Overall study: Graft-liver T cell receptor repertoires were compared against recipient peripheral blood repertoires.

Whole-study findings and limits: A difference was reportedly observed between T cell receptor repertoires inside liver allografts and those in peripheral blood.

TCRdb re-called the reads through MiXCR, storing one row per CDR3 protein. This table holds over 4,500 distinct CDR3 sequences, about 15% found once. This clonotype was picked up many times. Its antigen remains unknown. This receptor was identified in a human patient who had a liver transplant. Some of these T cells may belong to the graft donor.

CDR3 loop: CSVAGRANTEAFF. The CDR3 coding sequence is TGCAGCGTAGCCGGGAGAGCGAACACTGAAGCTTTCTTT. The chain employs TRBV29-1 and TRBJ1-1; D is unclear. This CDR3 is built from 13 residues. Trimming left V 6 bases short and J 1 base short, with 12 bases between. Per germline, CDR1 SQVTM and CDR2 ANQGSEA.